The 23 T cell receptor beta chains reported below all come from one sample, sequenced in a study of blood T cell repertoires in COVID-19. Libraries were prepared by immunoSEQ multiplex PCR; TCRdb keeps only in-frame clonotypes and omits some of them. Of about 140,000 clones in the sample, approximately 85% are singletons; the top ten hold around 2.9%. Source material: peripheral blood. These receptors were collected from a man in his fifties with acute or convalescent COVID-19.

The V call is TRBV7-2, the J call TRBJ2-5, with TRBD2 matching over 12 bases. Germline trimming cut 8 bases from V and 4 bases from J; bases unmatched to any gene: 8. CDR1 and CDR2 from the germline V gene are SGHTA and FQGNSA. The CDR3 is 15 amino acids. CDR3: CASGLGTSGLETQYF. The CDR3 DNA is TGTGCCAGCGGCCTAGGGACTAGCGGGTTAGAGACCCAGTACTTC.

The rearrangement uses TRBV10-3 and TRBJ2-1; D may be TRBD2 (5 bases). This CDR3 is 12 amino acids long. Germline V lookup: CDR1 ENHRY, CDR2 SYGVKD. The V end was cut by 2 bases, the J end by 8 bases, with 7 bases between. This CDR3 reads CAISELGDEQFF. CDR3 coding DNA: TGTGCCATCAGTGAGCTGGGAGATGAGCAGTTCTTC.

The gene calls are TRBV7-9 and TRBJ1-5; D possibly corresponds to TRBD1 (6 bases). Trimming pared 2 bases from V and 2 bases from J, leaving 13 bases between. The CDR3 spans 16 residues. CDR1 SEHNR and CDR2 FQNEAQ come from the germline V gene (reference sequence). The DNA for the CDR3 is TGTGCCAGCAGCTTATTGGGACAAGGGGGCAATCAGCCCCAGCATTTT. Protein: CASSLLGQGGNQPQHF. Full variable domain (missing parts from reference TRBV7-9 and TRBJ1-5): DTGVSQNPRHKITKRGQNVTFRCDPISEHNRLYWYRQTLGQGPEFLTYFQNEAQLEKSRLLSDRFSAERPKGSFSTLEIQRTEQGDSAMYLCASSLLGQGGNQPQHFGDGTRLSIL.

The count of this clone is one. The rearrangement joins TRBV28 to TRBJ2-3, with a tentative D call TRBD1 (6 bases). The CDR3 runs 16 residues. The germline V gene encodes CDR1 MDHEN and CDR2 SYDVKM. The V gene lost 5 bases and the J gene lost 4 bases, with 19 bases spanning the gap. CDR3: CASSPLGAATSDTQYF. The CDR3 DNA reads as TGTGCCAGCAGTCCCTTGGGGGCGGCGACGTCAGATACGCAGTATTTT.

On this clone itself: One end of the junction fails to match germline, which may point to a read error. CDR3 bases: TGTGCCAGCAGTAACTCCCGGACAGGGGTTAACGGCTACACCTTC. This translates into CASSNSRTGVNGYTF. The chain links TRBV6-6 to TRBJ1-2; 9 bases are shared with TRBD1. Germline values: CDR1 MNHNY, CDR2 SVGAGI (reference sequence). This CDR3 comprises 15 residues.

The V gene is TRBV5-1, the J gene TRBJ2-7; 10 positions agree with TRBD1. The CDR3 has 14 residues. Germline CDR1 and CDR2: SGHRS and YFSETQ. V dropped 3 bases and J dropped 3; count of bases not matched to a gene: 3. The CDR3 sequence is CASSSGQGYYEQYF. In DNA, the CDR3 is TGCGCCAGCAGCTCGGGACAGGGGTACTACGAGCAGTACTTC.

The chain employs TRBV3-1 (or the pseudogene TRBV3-2) and TRBJ1-1; TRBD1 matches 7 bases. After removal of 4 bases from V and 1 base from J, the junction contained 6 bases not matched to a gene. Germline CDR1 reads LGHDT; CDR2 reads YNNKEL (reference sequence). The CDR3 contains 15 residues. The CDR3 here is CASSPRGVANTEAFF. CDR3 bases: TGTGCCAGCAGCCCCAGGGGGGTAGCGAACACTGAAGCTTTCTTT.

The gene calls are TRBV18 and TRBJ1-1, with TRBD1 as a possible D gene (6 bases). Between the trimmed V and J ends, which lost 1 base and 4 bases, there was a span of 16 bases. The CDR3 spans 16 residues. Germline V lookup: CDR1 KGHSH, CDR2 LQKENI. Here the CDR3 reads CASSPLGQGTSTEAFF. CDR3 nucleotides: TGTGCCAGCTCACCACTGGGTCAGGGGACGTCCACTGAAGCTTTCTTT.

This clone was found a few times. The J gene is TRBJ2-3, the V gene TRBV19; no clear D. The V and J ends lost 4 bases and 2 bases respectively, with 7 bases between them. This CDR3 has 13 amino acids. In germline, CDR1 is LNHDA, CDR2 SQIVND (reference sequence). The CDR3 protein is CASSTTITDTQYF. In DNA form, the CDR3 reads TGTGCCAGTAGTACAACTATCACAGATACGCAGTATTTT.

This clone was picked up a small number of times. The chain couples TRBV19 to TRBJ2-7; a weak D match, TRBD1 (5 bases). Trimming removed 0 bases at V and 2 bases at J, with 8 bases between. Germline CDR1 reads LNHDA; CDR2 reads SQIVND (reference sequence). CDR3 length: 14 residues. The CDR3 coding sequence is TGTGCCAGTAGTATAGACTGGGGCCCCTACGAGCAGTACTTC. This gives the protein CASSIDWGPYEQYF.

This rearrangement joins TRBV19 to TRBJ2-1; 13 nucleotides line up with TRBD2. This CDR3 region has 15 residues. Germline V gives CDR1 LNHDA, CDR2 SQIVND (reference sequence). The V gene end was trimmed by 6 bases and the J gene end by 8 bases; junction bases not matched to a gene: 7. The CDR3 sequence is CASRAGTSGIHEQFF. Written as DNA, the CDR3 is TGTGCCAGTAGGGCCGGGACTAGCGGGATCCATGAGCAGTTCTTC.

The V and J genes are TRBV7-9 and TRBJ1-6, with a possible D match to TRBD1 (6 bases). The length of the CDR3 is 14 residues. The germline CDR1 and CDR2 sequences are SEHNR and FQNEAQ (reference sequence). Trimming took off 7 bases at V and 10 bases at J, with 17 bases between the two ends. The CDR3: CASNLDSLSSPLHF. The CDR3 coding sequence is TGTGCCAGCAACTTGGACAGTTTGTCCTCACCCCTCCACTTT.

The chain combines TRBV4-2 with TRBJ2-1; 8 positions match TRBD2. The CDR3 length is 16 residues. J lost 0 bases, V lost 4 bases, and 5 bases had no gene match. Germline V gives CDR1 LGHNA, CDR2 YNFKEQ. In nucleotides, the CDR3 is TGTGCCAGCAGCCGAGGCGGGGGGACCTCCTACAATGAGCAGTTCTTC. Its protein is CASSRGGGTSYNEQFF.

The chain employs TRBV6-5 and TRBJ1-3; TRBD1 matches 8 bases. V was pared by 6 bases and J by 4 bases, with 2 bases of the junction left unmatched. This CDR3 has 13 residues. Germline CDR1 MNHEY, CDR2 SVGAGI. For the CDR3, the DNA is TGTGCCAGCAGCCGGACAGGGGGAAACACCATATATTTT. Its protein product is CASSRTGGNTIYF.

This clone was seen a few times. The chain employs TRBV9 and TRBJ2-7; possibly TRBD2 for D (6 bases). V gave up 4 bases and J gave up 2 bases, with 19 bases separating them. CDR3 size: 16 residues. Germline assignment: CDR1 SGDLS and CDR2 YYNGEE. DNA of the CDR3: TGTGCCAGCAGCCCATCATCAAATCGGGGGACCTACGAGCAGTACTTC. Translated: CASSPSSNRGTYEQYF.

Here the CDR3 DNA reads TGTGCCAGTAGGCCCATAGGAGCGAACACCGGGGAGCTGTTTTTT. Protein product: CASRPIGANTGELFF. This rearrangement joins TRBV19 to TRBJ2-2; D remains unclear. From germline, CDR1 is LNHDA and CDR2 SQIVND (reference sequence). Deletions cut 6 bases from V and 0 bases from J, with 11 bases between. This CDR3 has 15 amino acids.

The chain carries TRBV5-6 and TRBJ2-7; 9 nucleotides agree with TRBD2. This CDR3 region has 16 residues. V was clipped by 3 bases and J by 1 base; unmatched bases: 8. Looked up from germline, CDR1 is SGHDT and CDR2 is YYEEEE. The CDR3 sequence is CASSSTWTSASYEQYF. CDR3 coding DNA: TGTGCCAGCAGCTCAACGTGGACTAGCGCTTCCTACGAGCAGTACTTC.

The chain couples TRBV5-6 to TRBJ2-7; D perhaps matches TRBD1 (6 bases). Germline CDR1 reads SGHDT; CDR2 reads YYEEEE. This CDR3 has 12 residues. Trimming took 3 bases from V and 8 from J, leaving 12 bases between them. CDR3: CASSSQGQQQYF. CDR3 bases: TGTGCCAGCAGCTCACAGGGTCAGCAGCAGTACTTC.

The chain employs TRBV6-6 and TRBJ1-4, with 10 positions matching TRBD1. J lost 6 bases, V lost 6 bases, and 4 bases had no gene match. The CDR3 loop spans 14 amino acids. Germline CDR1 is MNHNY and CDR2 is SVGAGI (reference sequence). DNA for the CDR3: TGTGCCAGCAGGGGGACAGGGGTGGATGAAAAACTGTTTTTT. It codes for CASRGTGVDEKLFF.

The chain employs TRBV6-4 and TRBJ2-3, with D maybe TRBD2 (6 bases). The CDR3 extends over 15 amino acids. With 6 bases removed from V and 4 bases from J, the gap between germline ends came to 17 bases. From germline, CDR1 is MRHNA and CDR2 SNTAGT. The CDR3 loop is CASSKIGGASDTQYF. CDR3 in DNA: TGTGCCAGCAGCAAAATCGGCGGGGCCTCAGATACGCAGTATTTT.

CDR3 loop: CASSPPGTSGDNEQFF. The CDR3 DNA is TGTGCCAGCTCACCTCCCGGGACTAGCGGGGACAATGAGCAGTTCTTC. J is TRBJ2-1 and V is TRBV18; 13 bases are shared with TRBD2. The germline V gene has CDR1 KGHSH and CDR2 LQKENI. Germline trimming cut 3 bases from V and 5 bases from J; bases unmatched to any gene: 4. This CDR3 region has 16 residues.

This chain connects TRBV5-1 to TRBJ2-3; 16 bases are shared with TRBD2. J lost 6 bases, V lost 3 bases, and 7 bases had no gene match. CDR3 length: 17 residues. Per germline, CDR1 SGHRS and CDR2 YFSETQ. This CDR3 reads CASSSGGTSGGADTQYF. The CDR3 DNA reads TGCGCCAGCAGCTCCGGTGGGACTAGCGGGGGGGCGGATACGCAGTATTTT.

The rearrangement joins TRBV6-6 to TRBJ2-7; maybe TRBD2 (6 bases). The CDR3 is 16 residues long. Germline CDR1 and CDR2: MNHNY and SVGAGI (reference sequence). V lost 6 bases, J lost 0 bases, and 18 bases lay in between. As DNA, the CDR3 is TGTGCCAGCAGCCACGGGCGGGTCGGGGGCTCCTACGAGCAGTACTTC. This gives the protein CASSHGRVGGSYEQYF.